This T cell receptor (beta chain) was sequenced for a study of cytomegalovirus exposure and HLA in healthy donors. Study-level points and caveats: There were a few CMV-associated chains whose specificity for CMV antigens was confirmed in vitro. Researchers reportedly found TCR beta sequences accurately predicted most subjects' HLA-A and HLA-B alleles.

Turning to this clone: Its antigen is undetermined.

The CDR3 loop spans 13 amino acids. With 6 bases removed from V and 2 bases from J, the gap between germline ends came to 10 bases. Germline V lookup: CDR1 MNHEY, CDR2 SMNVEV (reference sequence). PCR involved 60 Vbeta and 13 Jbeta primers. Clones were read by immunoSEQ multiplex PCR, and TCRdb kept only the in-frame ones, dropping some. The data contain about 150,000 clones, about 82% of them singletons. The sample was PBMCs. The sequence derives from a male donor in good health and CMV-seronegative. This rearrangement joins TRBV27 to TRBJ1-1; weak D call: TRBD1 (6 bases). CDR3 sequence reads: CASSTGTNTEAFF. CDR3 coding DNA: TGTGCCAGCAGCACAGGGACCAACACTGAAGCTTTCTTT.